This T cell receptor (beta chain) was retrieved from a study of cytomegalovirus exposure and HLA in healthy donors. Background on the study: The roughly 130 validation repertoires used the same platform as the 666 first-cohort repertoires, a later analysis reported. General study points: Accounts indicate the classifier identified cytomegalovirus status with strong specificity and sensitivity. The study flagged about 150 TCR beta chains as cytomegalovirus-associated.

Measured with immunoSEQ multiplex PCR; TCRdb has only the in-frame clones, and not every one. In the table there are 55,000 to 80,000 clones, 95% of which are singletons. This clone was counted a single time. Its antigen is not identified. This CDR3 contains 14 residues. Looked up from germline, CDR1 is SGHRS and CDR2 is YFSETQ. The junction had 5 bases not matched to a gene; V was cut back by 3 bases and J by 4 bases. The specimen was PBMCs. This chain joins TRBV5-1 and TRBJ2-7; TRBD1 matches 9 bases. This sequence originates from a woman aged 18-35 years in good health and CMV-seropositive. The CDR3 region is CASSSSTGGYEQYF. The CDR3 DNA reads as TGCGCCAGCAGCTCCTCGACAGGGGGGTACGAGCAGTACTTC.